The clone carrying this T cell receptor (beta chain) was counted between two and nine times. Its antigen is currently unknown. These data are taken from a study of T cells after yellow fever vaccination. Study observations and caveats: Contamination by abundant bulk-population clonotypes could be present in FACS-sorted repertoires.

Making TCR cDNA involved 5'RACE template switching, which added UMIs and a universal primer site. TCRdb reprocessed the 5' RACE reads with MiXCR, giving one entry per CDR3 protein. The sample lists about 320,000 distinct CDR3 sequences, around 12% occurring once. Trimming took off 7 bases at V and 2 bases at J, with 14 bases between the two ends. From germline, CDR1 is SGHTA and CDR2 FQGNSA. The CDR3 length is 14 residues. Specimen: CD4+ T cells sorted from PBMCs, collected 15 days after the yellow fever booster vaccination. The chain combines TRBV7-2 with TRBJ2-5; no reliable D call. The clonotype was recovered from a man aged 18 to 30 who received the YFV17D yellow fever vaccine. The CDR3 protein is CASTPYGPQETQYF. The CDR3 bases are TGTGCCAGCACCCCTTATGGCCCGCAAGAGACCCAGTACTTC.